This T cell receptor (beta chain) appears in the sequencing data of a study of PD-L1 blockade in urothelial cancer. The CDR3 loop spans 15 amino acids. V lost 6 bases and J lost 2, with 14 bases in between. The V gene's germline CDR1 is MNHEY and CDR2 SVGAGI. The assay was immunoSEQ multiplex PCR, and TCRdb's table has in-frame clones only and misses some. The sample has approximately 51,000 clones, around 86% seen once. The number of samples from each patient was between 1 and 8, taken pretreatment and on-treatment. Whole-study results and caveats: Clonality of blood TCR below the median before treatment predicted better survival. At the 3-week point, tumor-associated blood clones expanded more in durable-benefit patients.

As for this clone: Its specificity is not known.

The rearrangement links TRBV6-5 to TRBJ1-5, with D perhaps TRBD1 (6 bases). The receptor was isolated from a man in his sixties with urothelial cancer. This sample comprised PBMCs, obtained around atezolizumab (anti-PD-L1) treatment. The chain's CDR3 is CASSLQGLGNQPQHF. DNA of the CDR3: TGTGCCAGCAGCCTCCAGGGGTTAGGCAATCAGCCCCAGCATTTT.